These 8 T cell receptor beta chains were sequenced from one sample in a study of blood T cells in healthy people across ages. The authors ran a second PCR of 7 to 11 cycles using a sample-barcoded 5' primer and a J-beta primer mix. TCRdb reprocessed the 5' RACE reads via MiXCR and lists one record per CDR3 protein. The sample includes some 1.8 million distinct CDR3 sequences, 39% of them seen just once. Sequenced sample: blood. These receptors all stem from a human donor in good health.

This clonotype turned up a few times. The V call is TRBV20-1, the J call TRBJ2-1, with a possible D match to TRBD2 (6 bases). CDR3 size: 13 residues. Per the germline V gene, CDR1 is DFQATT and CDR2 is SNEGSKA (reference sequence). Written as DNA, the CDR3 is TGCAGCGGACGCGGGACTCGGAATTGGGAGCAGTTCTTC. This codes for CSGRGTRNWEQFF.

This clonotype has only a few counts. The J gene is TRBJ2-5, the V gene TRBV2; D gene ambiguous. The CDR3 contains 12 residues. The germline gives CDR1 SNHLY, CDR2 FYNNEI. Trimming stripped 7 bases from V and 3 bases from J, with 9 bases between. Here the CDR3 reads CASIGLEETQYF. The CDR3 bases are TGTGCCAGCATCGGATTAGAAGAGACCCAGTACTTC.

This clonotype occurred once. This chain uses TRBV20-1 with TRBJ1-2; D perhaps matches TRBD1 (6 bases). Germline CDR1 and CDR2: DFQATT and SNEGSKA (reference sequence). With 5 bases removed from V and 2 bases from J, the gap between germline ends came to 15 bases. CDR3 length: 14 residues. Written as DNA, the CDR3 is TGCAGTGCTGTCCGGTTGGACAGCAACTATGGCTACACCTTC. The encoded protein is CSAVRLDSNYGYTF.

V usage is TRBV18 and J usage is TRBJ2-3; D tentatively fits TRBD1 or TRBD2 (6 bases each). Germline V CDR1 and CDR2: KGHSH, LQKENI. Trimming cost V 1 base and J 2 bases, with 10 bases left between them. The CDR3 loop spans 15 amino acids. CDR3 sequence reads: CASSPLGGPTDTQYF. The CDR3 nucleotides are TGTGCCAGCTCACCACTAGGGGGGCCCACAGATACGCAGTATTTT.

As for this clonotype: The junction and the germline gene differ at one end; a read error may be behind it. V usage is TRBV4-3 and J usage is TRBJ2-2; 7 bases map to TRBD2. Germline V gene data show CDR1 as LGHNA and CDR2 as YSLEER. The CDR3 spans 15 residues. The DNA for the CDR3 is TGCGCCAGCAGCCAAGGCAGGGAGGGAACCGGAGAGCTGTTTTTT. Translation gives CASSQGREGTGELFF.

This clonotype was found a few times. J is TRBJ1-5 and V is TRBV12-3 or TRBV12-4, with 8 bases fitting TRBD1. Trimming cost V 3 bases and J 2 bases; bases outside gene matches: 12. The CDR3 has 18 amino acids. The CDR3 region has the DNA TGTGCCAGCAGTTTTTCGTTGGAGACAGGGGATGGCAATCAGCCCCAGCATTTT. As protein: CASSFSLETGDGNQPQHF.

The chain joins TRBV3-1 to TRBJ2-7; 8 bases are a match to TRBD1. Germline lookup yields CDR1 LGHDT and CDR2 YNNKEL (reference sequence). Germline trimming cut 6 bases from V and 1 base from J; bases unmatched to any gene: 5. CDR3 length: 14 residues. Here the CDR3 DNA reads TGTGCCAGCAGTCGGACAGGGAAGTCCTACGAGCAGTACTTC. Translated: CASSRTGKSYEQYF.

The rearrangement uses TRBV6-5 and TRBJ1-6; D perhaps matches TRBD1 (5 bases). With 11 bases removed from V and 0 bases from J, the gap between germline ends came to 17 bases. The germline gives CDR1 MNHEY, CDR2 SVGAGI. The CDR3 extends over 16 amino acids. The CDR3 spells CAARSGGSSYNSPLHF. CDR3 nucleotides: TGTGCCGCTCGAAGTGGGGGGAGCTCCTATAATTCACCCCTCCACTTT.